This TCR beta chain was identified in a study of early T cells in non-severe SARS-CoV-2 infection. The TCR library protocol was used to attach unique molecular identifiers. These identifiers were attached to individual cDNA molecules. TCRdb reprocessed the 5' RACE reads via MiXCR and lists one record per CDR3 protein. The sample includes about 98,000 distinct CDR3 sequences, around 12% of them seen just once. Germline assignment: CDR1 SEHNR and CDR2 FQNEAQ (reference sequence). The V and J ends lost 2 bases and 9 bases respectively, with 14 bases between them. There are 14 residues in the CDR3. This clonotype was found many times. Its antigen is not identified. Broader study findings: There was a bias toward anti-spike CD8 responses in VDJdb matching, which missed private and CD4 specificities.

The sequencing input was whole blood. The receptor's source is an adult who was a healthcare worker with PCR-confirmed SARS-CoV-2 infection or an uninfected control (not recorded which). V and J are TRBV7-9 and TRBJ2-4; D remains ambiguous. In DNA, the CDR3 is TGTGCCAGCAGCTTACGCTCCGATGGTGGCATTCAGTACTTC. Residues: CASSLRSDGGIQYF. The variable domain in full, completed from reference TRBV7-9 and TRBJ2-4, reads DTGVSQNPRHKITKRGQNVTFRCDPISEHNRLYWYRQTLGQGPEFLTYFQNEAQLEKSRLLSDRFSAERPKGSFSTLEIQRTEQGDSAMYLCASSLRSDGGIQYFGAGTRLSVL.